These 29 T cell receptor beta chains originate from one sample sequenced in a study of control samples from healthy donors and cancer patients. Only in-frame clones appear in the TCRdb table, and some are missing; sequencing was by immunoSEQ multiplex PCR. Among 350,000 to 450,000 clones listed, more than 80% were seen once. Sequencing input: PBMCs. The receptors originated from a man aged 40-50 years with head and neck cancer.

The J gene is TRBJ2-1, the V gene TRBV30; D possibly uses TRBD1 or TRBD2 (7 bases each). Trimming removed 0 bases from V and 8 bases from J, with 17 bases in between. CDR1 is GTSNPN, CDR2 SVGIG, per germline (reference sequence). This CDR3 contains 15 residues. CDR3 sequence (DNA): TGTGCCTGGAGTGTCGGGCAGGGGGGAGGGGATGAGCAGTTCTTC. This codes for CAWSVGQGGGDEQFF.

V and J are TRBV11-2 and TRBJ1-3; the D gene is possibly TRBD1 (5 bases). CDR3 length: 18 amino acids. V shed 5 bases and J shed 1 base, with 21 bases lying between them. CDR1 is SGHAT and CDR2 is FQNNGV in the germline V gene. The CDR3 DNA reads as TGTGCCAGCAGCCCCATGAGGGCCGGGGCGGGTTCTGGAAACACCATATATTTT. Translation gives CASSPMRAGAGSGNTIYF.

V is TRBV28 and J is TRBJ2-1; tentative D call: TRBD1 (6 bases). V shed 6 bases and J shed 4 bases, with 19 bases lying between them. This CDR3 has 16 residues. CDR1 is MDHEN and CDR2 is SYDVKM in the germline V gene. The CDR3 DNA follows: TGTGCCAGCAGCCACTTATCGACAGGAGAGTACAATGAGCAGTTCTTC. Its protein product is CASSHLSTGEYNEQFF.

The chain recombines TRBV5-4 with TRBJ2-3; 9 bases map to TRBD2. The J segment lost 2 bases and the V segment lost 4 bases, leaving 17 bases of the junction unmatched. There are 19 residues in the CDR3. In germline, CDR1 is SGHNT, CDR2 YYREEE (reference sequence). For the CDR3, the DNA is TGTGCCAGCAGCCTCTCCGTAAGGGAGCGGGGGGCCCTCACAGATACGCAGTATTTT. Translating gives CASSLSVRERGALTDTQYF.

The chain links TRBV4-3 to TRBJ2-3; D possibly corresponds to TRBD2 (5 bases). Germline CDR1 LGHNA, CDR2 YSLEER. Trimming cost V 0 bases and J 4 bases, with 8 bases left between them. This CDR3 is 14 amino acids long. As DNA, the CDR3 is TGCGCCAGCAGCCAAGAAACGGGGTCAGATACGCAGTATTTT. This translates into CASSQETGSDTQYF.

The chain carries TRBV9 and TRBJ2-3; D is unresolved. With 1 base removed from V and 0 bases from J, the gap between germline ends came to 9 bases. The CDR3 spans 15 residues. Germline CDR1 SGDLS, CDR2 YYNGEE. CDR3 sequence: CASSVQPQSTDTQYF. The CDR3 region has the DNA TGTGCCAGCAGCGTACAGCCGCAAAGCACAGATACGCAGTATTTT.

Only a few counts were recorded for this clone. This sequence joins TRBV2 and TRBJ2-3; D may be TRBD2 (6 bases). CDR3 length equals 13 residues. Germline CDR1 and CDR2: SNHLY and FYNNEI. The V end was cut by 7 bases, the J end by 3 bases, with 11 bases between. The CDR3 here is CASNRGGTDTQYF. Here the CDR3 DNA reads TGTGCCAGCAACCGGGGAGGAACAGATACGCAGTATTTT.

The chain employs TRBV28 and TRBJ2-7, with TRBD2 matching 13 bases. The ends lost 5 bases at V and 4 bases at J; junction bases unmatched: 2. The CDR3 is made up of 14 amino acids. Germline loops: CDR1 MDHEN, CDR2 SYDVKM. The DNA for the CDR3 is TGTGCCAGCAGTCTGACTAGCGGGAGGTACGAGCAGTACTTC. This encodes CASSLTSGRYEQYF.

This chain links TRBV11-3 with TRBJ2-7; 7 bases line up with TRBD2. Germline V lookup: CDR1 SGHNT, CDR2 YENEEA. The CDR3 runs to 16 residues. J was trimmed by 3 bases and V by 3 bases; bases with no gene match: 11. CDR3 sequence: CASSFRGDLGYYEQYF. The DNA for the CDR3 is TGTGCCAGCAGCTTCCGGGGGGACCTTGGGTACTACGAGCAGTACTTC.

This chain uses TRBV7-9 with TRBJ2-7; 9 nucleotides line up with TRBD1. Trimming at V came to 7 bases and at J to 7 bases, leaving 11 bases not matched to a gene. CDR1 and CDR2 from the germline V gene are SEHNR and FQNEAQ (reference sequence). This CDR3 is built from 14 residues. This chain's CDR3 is CASTQQGAVSEQYF. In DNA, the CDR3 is TGTGCCAGCACCCAACAGGGGGCTGTCTCGGAGCAGTACTTC.

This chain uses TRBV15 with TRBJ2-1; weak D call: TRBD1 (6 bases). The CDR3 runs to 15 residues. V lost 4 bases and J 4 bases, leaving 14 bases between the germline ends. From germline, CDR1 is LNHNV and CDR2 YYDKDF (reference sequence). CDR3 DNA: TGTGCCACCAGCATTCAGGGGTACATTTACAATGAGCAGTTCTTC. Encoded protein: CATSIQGYIYNEQFF. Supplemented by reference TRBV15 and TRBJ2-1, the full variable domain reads DAMVIQNPRYQVTQFGKPVTLSCSQTLNHNVMYWYQQKSSQAPKLLFHYYDKDFNNEADTPDNFQSRRPNTSFCFLDIRSPGLGDTAMYLCATSIQGYIYNEQFFGPGTRLTVL.

CDR3 sequence reads: CSVEDRWRTDTQYF. DNA of the CDR3: TGCAGCGTTGAAGATCGGTGGAGGACAGATACGCAGTATTTT. The V call is TRBV29-1, the J call TRBJ2-3; D possibly corresponds to TRBD2 (5 bases). The CDR3 sequence is 14 residues long. Germline V gene sequence: CDR1 SQVTM, CDR2 ANQGSEA. The V end lost 0 bases, the J end lost 3 bases, and 10 bases lay between the germline ends.

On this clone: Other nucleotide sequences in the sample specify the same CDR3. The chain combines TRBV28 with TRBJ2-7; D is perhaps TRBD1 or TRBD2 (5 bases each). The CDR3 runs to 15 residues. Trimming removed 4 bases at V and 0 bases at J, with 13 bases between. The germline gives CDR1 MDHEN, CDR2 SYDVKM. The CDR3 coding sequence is TGTGCCAGCAGTTCAAGTGGGACGGACTCCTACGAGCAGTACTTC. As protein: CASSSSGTDSYEQYF.

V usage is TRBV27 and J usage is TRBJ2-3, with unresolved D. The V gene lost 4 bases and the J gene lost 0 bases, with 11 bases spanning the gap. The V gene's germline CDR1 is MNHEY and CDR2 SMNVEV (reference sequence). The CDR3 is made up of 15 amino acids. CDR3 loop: CASSWGKLSTDTQYF. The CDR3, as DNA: TGTGCCAGCAGTTGGGGTAAGCTTAGCACAGATACGCAGTATTTT.

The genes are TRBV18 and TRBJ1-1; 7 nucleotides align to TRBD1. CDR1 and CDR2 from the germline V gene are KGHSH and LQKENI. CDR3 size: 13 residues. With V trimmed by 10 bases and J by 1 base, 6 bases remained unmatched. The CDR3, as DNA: TGTGCCACAGGGGGGGATAGGAACACTGAAGCTTTCTTT. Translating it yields CATGGDRNTEAFF.

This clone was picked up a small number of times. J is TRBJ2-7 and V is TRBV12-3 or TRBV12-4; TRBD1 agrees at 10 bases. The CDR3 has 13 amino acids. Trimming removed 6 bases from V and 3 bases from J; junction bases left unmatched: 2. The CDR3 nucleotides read TGTGCCAGCAGACGGGACAGGGGCTACGAGCAGTACTTC. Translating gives CASRRDRGYEQYF.

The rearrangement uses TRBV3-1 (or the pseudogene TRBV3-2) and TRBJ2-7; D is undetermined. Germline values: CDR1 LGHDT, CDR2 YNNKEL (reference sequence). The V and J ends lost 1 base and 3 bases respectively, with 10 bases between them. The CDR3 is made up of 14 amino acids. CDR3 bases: TGTGCCAGCAGCCAAGGCCGCCAGTACTACGAGCAGTACTTC. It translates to CASSQGRQYYEQYF.

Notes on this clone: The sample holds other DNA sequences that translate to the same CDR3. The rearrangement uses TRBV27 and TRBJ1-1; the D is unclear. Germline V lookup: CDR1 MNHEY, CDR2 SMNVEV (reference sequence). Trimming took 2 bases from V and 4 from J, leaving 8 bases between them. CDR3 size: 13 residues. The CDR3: CASSLGGSTEAFF. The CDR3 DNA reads TGTGCCAGCAGTTTAGGAGGAAGCACTGAAGCTTTCTTT.

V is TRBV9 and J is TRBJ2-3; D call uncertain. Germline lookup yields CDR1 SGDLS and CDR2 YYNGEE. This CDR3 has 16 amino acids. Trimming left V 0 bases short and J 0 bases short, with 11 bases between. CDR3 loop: CASSVDVFRSTDTQYF. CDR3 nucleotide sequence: TGTGCCAGCAGCGTAGATGTGTTTCGGAGCACAGATACGCAGTATTTT.

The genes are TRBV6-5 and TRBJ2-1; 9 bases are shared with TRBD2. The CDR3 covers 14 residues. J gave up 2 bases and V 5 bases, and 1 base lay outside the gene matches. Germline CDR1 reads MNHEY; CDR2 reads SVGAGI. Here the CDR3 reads CASSPSGAYNEQFF. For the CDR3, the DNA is TGTGCCAGCAGTCCTAGCGGGGCCTACAATGAGCAGTTCTTC.

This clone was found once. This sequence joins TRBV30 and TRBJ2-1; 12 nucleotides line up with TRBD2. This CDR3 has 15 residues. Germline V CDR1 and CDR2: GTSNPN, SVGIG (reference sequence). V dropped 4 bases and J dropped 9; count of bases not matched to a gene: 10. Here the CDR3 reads CAWKTRASGRGEQFF. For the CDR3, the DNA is TGTGCCTGGAAGACGAGGGCTAGCGGGAGGGGTGAGCAGTTCTTC.

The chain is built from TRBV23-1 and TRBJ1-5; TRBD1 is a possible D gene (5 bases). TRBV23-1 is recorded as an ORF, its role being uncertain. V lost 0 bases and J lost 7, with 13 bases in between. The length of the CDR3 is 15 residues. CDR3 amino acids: CASSQSGQGSQPQHF. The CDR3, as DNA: TGCGCCAGCAGTCAATCGGGGCAGGGATCCCAGCCCCAGCATTTT.

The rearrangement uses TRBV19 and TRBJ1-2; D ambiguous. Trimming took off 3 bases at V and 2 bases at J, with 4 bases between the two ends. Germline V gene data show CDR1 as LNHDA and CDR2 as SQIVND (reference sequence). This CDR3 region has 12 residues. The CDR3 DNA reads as TGTGCCAGTAGTATGGTGAACTATGGCTACACCTTC. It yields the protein CASSMVNYGYTF.

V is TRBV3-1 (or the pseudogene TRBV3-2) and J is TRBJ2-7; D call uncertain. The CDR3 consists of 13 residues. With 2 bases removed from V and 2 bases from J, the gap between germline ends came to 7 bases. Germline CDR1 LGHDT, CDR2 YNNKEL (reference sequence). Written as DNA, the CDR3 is TGTGCCAGCAGCCAACTCGGAACCTACGAGCAGTACTTC. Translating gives CASSQLGTYEQYF.

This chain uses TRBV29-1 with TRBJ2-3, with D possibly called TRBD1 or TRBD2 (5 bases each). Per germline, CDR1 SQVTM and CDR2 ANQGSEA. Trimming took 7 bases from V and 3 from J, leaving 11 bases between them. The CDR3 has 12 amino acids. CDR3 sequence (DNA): TGCAGCGCCCAAGAGGGGACAGATACGCAGTATTTT. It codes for CSAQEGTDTQYF.

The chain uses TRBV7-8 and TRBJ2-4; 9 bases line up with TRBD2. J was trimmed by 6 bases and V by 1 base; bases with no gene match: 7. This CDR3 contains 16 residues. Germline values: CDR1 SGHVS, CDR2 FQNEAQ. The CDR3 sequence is CASSLDRAGGGNIQYF. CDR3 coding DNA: TGTGCCAGCAGCTTAGACCGGGCGGGAGGGGGAAACATTCAGTACTTC. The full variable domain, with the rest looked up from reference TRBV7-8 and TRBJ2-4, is GAGVSQSPRYKVAKRGQDVALRCDPISGHVSLFWYQQALGQGPEFLTYFQNEAQLDKSGLPSDRFFAERPEGSVSTLKIQRTQQEDSAVYLCASSLDRAGGGNIQYFGAGTRLSVL.

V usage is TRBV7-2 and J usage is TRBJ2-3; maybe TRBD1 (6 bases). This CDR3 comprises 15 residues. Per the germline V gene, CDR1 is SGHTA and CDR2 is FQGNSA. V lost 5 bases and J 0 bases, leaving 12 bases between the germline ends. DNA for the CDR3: TGTGCCAGCAGCCGCCGGGACATAAGCACAGATACGCAGTATTTT. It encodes CASSRRDISTDTQYF. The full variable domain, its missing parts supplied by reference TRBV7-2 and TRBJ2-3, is GAGVSQSPSNKVTEKGKDVELRCDPISGHTALYWYRQSLGQGLEFLIYFQGNSAPDKSGLPSDRFSAERTGGSVSTLTIQRTQQEDSAVYLCASSRRDISTDTQYFGPGTRLTVL.

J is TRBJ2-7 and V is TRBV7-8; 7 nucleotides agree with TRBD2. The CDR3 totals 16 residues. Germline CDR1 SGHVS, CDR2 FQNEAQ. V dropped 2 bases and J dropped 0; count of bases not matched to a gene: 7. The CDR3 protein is CASSLSGGSSSYEQYF. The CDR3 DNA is TGTGCCAGCAGCTTATCGGGCGGGAGTAGCTCCTACGAGCAGTACTTC.

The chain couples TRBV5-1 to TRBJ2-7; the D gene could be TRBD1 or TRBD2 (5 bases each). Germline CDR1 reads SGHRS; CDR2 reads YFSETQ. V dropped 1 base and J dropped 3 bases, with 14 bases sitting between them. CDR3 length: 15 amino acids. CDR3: CASSLTSAGSYEQYF. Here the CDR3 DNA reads TGCGCCAGCAGCTTGACCTCGGCAGGGAGCTACGAGCAGTACTTC.